This T cell receptor (beta chain) originates from a study of T cell changes during pregnancy in multiple sclerosis. Produced via immunoSEQ multiplex PCR; TCRdb's table is partial and in-frame only. The sample lists 30,000 or so clones; 89% were seen once. The CDR3 loop spans 15 amino acids. V was pared by 0 bases and J by 9 bases, with 10 bases of the junction left unmatched. From germline, CDR1 is SQVTM and CDR2 ANQGSEA. The clonotype comes from a female donor with multiple sclerosis, enrolled in a pregnancy study. The rearrangement uses TRBV29-1 and TRBJ2-1; 8 bases match TRBD1. The starting material was CD8+ T cells from peripheral blood mononuclear cells, obtained after pregnancy. The CDR3 loop is CSVEDVDRGFGEQFF. The CDR3 region has the DNA TGCAGCGTTGAAGACGTCGACAGGGGATTCGGTGAGCAGTTCTTC.